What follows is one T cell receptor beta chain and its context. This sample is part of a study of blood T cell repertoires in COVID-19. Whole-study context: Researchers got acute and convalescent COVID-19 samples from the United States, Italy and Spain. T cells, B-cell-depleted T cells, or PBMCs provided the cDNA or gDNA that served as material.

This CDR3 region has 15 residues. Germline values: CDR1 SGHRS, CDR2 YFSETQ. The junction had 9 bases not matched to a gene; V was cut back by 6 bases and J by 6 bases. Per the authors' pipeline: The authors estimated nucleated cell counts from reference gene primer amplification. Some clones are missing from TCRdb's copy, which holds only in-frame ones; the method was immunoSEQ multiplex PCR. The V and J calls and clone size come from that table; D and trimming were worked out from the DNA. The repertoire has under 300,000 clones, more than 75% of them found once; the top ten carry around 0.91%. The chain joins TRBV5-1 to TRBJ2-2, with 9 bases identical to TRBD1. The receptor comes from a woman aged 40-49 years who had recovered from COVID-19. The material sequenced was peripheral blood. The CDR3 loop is CASTRGQGNAGELFF. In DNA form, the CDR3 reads TGCGCCAGCACAAGGGGACAGGGTAACGCCGGGGAGCTGTTTTTT.